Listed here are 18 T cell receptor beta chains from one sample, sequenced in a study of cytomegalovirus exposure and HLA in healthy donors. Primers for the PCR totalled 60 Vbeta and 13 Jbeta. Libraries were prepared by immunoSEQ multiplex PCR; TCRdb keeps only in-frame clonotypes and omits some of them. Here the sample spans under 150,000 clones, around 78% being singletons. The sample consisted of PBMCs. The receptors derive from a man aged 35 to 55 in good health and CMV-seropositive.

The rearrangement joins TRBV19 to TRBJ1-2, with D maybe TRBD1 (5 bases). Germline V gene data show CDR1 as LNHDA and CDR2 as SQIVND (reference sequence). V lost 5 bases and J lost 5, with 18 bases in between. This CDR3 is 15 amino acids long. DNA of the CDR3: TGTGCCAGTAGTCACCCCGGAGGGGCCGGGTATGGCTACACCTTC. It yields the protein CASSHPGGAGYGYTF.

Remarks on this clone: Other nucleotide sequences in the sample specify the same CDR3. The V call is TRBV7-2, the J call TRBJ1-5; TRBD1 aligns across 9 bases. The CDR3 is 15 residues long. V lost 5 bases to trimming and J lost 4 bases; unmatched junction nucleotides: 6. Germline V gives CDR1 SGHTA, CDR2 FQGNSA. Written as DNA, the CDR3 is TGTGCCAGCAGCCTGAGGACAGGGGAAAATCAGCCCCAGCATTTT. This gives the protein CASSLRTGENQPQHF.

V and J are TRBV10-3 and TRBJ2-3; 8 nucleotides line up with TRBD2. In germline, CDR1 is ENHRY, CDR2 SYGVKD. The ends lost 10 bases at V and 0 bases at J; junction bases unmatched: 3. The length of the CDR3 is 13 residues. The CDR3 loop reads CASSSGSTDTQYF. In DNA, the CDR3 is TGTGCCAGCTCTAGCGGGAGCACAGATACGCAGTATTTT.

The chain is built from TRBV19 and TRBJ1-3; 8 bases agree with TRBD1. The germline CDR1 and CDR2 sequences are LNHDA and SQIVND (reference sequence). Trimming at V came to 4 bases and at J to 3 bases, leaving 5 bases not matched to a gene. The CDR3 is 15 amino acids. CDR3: CASSRQGRRGNTIYF. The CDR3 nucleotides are TGTGCCAGTAGTAGACAGGGGCGACGTGGAAACACCATATATTTT.

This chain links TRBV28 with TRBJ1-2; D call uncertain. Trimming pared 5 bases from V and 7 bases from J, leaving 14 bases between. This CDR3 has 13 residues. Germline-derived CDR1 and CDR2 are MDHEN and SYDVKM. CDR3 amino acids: CASSIPSVGGYTF. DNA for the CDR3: TGTGCCAGCAGTATCCCCAGCGTTGGTGGCTACACCTTC.

As DNA, the CDR3 is TGTGCCAGCAGCGTAGCCCGCGGTGAGCAGTTCTTC. Translation gives CASSVARGEQFF. The chain employs TRBV9 and TRBJ2-1; unclear D gene. The CDR3 length is 12 residues. The germline V gene encodes CDR1 SGDLS and CDR2 YYNGEE. V lost 0 bases to trimming and J lost 9 bases, with 7 bases between them.

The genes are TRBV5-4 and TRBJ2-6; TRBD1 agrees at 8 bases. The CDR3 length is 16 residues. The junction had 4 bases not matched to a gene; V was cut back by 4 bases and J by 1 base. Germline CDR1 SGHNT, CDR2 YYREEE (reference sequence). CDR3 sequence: CASSINRGSGANVLTF. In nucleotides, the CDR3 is TGTGCCAGCAGCATAAACAGGGGGTCTGGGGCCAACGTCCTGACTTTC.

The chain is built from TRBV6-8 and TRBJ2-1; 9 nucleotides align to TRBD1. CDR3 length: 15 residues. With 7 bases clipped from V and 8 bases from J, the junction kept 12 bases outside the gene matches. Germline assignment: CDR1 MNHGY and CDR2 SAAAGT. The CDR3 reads CASTHGGQGSHEQFF. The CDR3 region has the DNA TGTGCCAGCACCCACGGGGGACAGGGATCCCATGAGCAGTTCTTC.

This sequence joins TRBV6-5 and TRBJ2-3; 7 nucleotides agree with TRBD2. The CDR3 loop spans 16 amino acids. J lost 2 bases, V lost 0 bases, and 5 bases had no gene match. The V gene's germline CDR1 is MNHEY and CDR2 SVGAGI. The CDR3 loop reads CASSYSSLAVTDTQYF. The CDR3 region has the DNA TGTGCCAGCAGTTACTCGAGTCTAGCGGTCACAGATACGCAGTATTTT.

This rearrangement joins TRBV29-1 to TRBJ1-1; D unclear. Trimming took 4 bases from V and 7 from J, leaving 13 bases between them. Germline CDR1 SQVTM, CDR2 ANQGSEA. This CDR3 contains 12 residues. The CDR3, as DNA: TGCAGCGTTGCTCCGAAACAAAGTGAAGCTTTCTTT. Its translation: CSVAPKQSEAFF. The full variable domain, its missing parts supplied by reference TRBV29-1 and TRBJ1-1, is SAVISQKPSRDICQRGTSLTIQCQVDSQVTMMFWYRQQPGQSLTLIATANQGSEATYESGFVIDKFPISRPNLTFSTLTVSNMSPEDSSIYLCSVAPKQSEAFFGQGTRLTVV.

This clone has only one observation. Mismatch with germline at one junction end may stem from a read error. CDR3 nucleotide sequence: TGTGCCAGCAGCTTGGCCACAACAGGTGATTATGTAGGCTACACCTTC. Translating it yields CASSLATTGDYVGYTF. The V gene is TRBV5-1, the J gene TRBJ1-2; a weak D match, TRBD1 (5 bases). Germline values: CDR1 SGHRS, CDR2 YFSETQ. The CDR3 contains 16 residues.

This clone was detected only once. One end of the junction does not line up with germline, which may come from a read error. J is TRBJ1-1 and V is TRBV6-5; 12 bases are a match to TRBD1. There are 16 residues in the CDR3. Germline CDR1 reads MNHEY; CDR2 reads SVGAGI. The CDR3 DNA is TGTGCCAGCAGTTTAACCAACCCGGGACAGGGGGCGGTGGGGGGTTTT. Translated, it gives CASSLTNPGQGAVGGF.

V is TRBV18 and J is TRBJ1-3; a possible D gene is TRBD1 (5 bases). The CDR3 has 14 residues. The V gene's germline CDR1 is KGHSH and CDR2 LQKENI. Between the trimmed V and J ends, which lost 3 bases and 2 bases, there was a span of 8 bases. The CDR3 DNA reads TGTGCCAGCTCACCGACAGAGGCTGGAAACACCATATATTTT. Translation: CASSPTEAGNTIYF.

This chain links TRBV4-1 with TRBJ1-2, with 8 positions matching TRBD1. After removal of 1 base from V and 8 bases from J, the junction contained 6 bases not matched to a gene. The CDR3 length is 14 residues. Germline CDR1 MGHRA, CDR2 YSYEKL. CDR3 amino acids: CASSQAATGEGYTF. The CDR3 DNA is TGCGCCAGCAGCCAAGCGGCGACAGGGGAAGGCTACACCTTC.

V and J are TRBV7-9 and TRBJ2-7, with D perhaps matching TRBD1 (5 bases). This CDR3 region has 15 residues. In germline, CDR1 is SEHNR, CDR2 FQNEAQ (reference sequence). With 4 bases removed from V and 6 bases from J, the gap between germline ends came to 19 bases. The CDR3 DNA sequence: TGTGCCAGCAGCTCGACAAATGGGGCAGGGCGCGAGCAGTACTTC. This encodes CASSSTNGAGREQYF.

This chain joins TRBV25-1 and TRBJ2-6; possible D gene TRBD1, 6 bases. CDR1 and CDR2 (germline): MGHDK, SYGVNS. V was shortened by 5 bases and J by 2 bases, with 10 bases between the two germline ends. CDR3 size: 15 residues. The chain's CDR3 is CASSTGGAGANVLTF. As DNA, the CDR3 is TGTGCCAGCAGTACTGGGGGCGCTGGGGCCAACGTCCTGACTTTC.

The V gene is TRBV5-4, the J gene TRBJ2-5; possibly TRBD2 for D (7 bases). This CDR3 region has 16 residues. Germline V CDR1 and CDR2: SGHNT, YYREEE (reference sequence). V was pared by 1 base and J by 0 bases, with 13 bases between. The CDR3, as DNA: TGTGCCAGCAGCTTGATGGGGGGGCCCGACCAAGAGACCCAGTACTTC. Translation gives CASSLMGGPDQETQYF.

The CDR3 protein is CAWSKGQGTGYTF. The DNA of the CDR3 is TGTGCCTGGAGTAAGGGACAGGGGACTGGCTACACCTTC. V and J are TRBV30 and TRBJ1-2; TRBD1 matches 10 bases. CDR1 is GTSNPN, CDR2 SVGIG, per germline (reference sequence). The CDR3 length is 13 residues. V lost 2 bases and J lost 7; bases outside the gene matches: 4.